This TCR beta chain was documented in a study of blood T cell repertoires in COVID-19. In the original workflow: Estimation of nucleated cell counts relied on the amplification of reference gene primers. Method: immunoSEQ multiplex PCR; TCRdb's copy keeps in-frame clones and lacks some. V and J calls and clone size are copied from that table; D and trimming were computed from the DNA. The table shows around 360,000 clones, with about 90% occurring only once. The CDR3 extends over 12 amino acids. V lost 6 bases to trimming and J lost 8 bases, with 14 bases between them. V is TRBV12-3 or TRBV12-4 and J is TRBJ2-7, with D tentatively TRBD1 (7 bases). Sample: peripheral blood. This receptor was identified in a woman in her twenties or thirties with COVID-19, enrolled during active disease. CDR3 residues: CASRQGTYQQYF. The CDR3 nucleotides read TGTGCCAGCAGACAGGGGACTTACCAGCAGTACTTC.